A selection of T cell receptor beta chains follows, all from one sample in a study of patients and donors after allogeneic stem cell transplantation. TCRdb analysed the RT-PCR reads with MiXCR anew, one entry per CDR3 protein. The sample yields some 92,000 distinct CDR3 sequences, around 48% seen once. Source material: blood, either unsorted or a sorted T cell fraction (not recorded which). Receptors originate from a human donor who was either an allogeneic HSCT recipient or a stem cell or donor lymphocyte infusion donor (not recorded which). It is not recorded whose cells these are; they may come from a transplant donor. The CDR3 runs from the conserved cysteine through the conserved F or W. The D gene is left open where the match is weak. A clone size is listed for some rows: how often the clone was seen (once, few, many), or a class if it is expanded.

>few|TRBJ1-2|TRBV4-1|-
TGCGCCAGCAGCTCGGTGGCGGGGGGGACCAACTATGGCTACACCTTC
CASSSVAGGTNYGYTF
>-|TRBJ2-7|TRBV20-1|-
TGCAGTGCCTGGAAGCCTGGATACGAGCAGTACTTC
CSAWKPGYEQYF
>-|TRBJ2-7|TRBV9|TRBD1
TGTGCCAGCAGCGTGGGACAGGAGGGCTACGAGCAGTACTTC
CASSVGQEGYEQYF
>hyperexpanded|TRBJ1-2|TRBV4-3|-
TGCGCCAGCAGCCAAGACATCAGCTATGGCTACACCTTC
CASSQDISYGYTF
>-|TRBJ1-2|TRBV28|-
TGTGCCAGCAGTCGAAACCGACCTGGGGGCTATGGCTACACCTTC
CASSRNRPGGYGYTF
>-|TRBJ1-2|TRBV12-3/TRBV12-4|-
TGTGCCAGCAGTTTAGGACAGGTTCCGAACTATGGCTACACCTTC
CASSLGQVPNYGYTF
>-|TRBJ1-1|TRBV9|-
TGTGCCAGCAGCGAGCCCGGGAGGGGGACTGAAGCTTTCTTT
CASSEPGRGTEAFF
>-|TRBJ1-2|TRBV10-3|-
TGTGCCATCAGTGAGATTGGACCGCTCGGCTATGGCTACACCTTC
CAISEIGPLGYGYTF
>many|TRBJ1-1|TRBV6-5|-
TGTGCCAGCAGTCGACCCCCGGGGAACACTGAAGCTTTCTTT
CASSRPPGNTEAFF
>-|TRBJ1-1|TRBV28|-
TGTGCCAGCAGCTTCCCCCGACGGGGAGGGGTGACTGAAGCTTTCTTT
CASSFPRRGGVTEAFF
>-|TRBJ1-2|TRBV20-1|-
TGCAGTGCCCGGGCTTGGGATGGGAGCTATGGCTACACCTTC
CSARAWDGSYGYTF
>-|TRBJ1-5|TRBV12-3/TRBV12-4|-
TGTGCCAGCAGTTTATTCGGCAGGGAAGGCAATCAGCCCCAGCATTTT
CASSLFGREGNQPQHF
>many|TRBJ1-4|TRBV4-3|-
TGCGCCAGCAGCCAAGAGTATCCGGGACGGAGGAATGAAAAACTGTTTTTT
CASSQEYPGRRNEKLFF
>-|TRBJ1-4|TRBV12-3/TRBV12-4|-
TGTGCCAGCAGTCCCCGGGCAGTTGGGGGAGAAAAACTGTTTTTT
CASSPRAVGGEKLFF
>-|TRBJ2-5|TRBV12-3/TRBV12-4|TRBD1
TGTGCCAGCGGGGACAGGGTCCAAGAGACCCAGTACTTC
CASGDRVQETQYF
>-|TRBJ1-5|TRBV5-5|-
TGTGCCAGCAGCTTGGAAGGCTACAATCAGCCCCAGCATTTT
CASSLEGYNQPQHF
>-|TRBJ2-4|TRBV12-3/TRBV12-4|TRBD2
TGTGCCAGCAGTTTACGGGCTAGCGGGAGCCCTCTAGCCAAAAACATTCAGTACTTC
CASSLRASGSPLAKNIQYF
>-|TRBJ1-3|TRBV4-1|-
TGCGCCAGCAGCCAAGAGGACACCATATATTTT
CASSQEDTIYF
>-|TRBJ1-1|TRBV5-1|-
TGCGCCAGCAGTGGTCAGGCAAGCACTTGGAACACTGAAGCTTTCTTT
CASSGQASTWNTEAFF
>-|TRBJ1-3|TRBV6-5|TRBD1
TGTGCCAGCAGACGAACAGGGGGATCCTCTGGAAACACCATATATTTT
CASRRTGGSSGNTIYF
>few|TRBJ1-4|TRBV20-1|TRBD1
TGCAGTGCCAGCGGCGAAGGACAGGGAGCAACTAATGAAAAACTGTTTTTT
CSASGEGQGATNEKLFF
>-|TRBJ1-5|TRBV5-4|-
TGTGCCAGCAGCTTGCAACCTAATCAGCCCCAGCATTTT
CASSLQPNQPQHF
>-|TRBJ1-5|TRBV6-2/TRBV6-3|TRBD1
TGTGCCAGCAGTAAACAGGGGTTGAGGGATAGCAATCAGCCCCAGCATTTT
CASSKQGLRDSNQPQHF
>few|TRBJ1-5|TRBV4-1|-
TGCGCCAGCAGCCAAGTCCCACGGGTAAATAGCAATCAGCCCCAGCATTTT
CASSQVPRVNSNQPQHF
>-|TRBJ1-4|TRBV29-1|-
TGCAGCGTTGAAGGAGGGAGCAAAGATGAAAAACTGTTTTTT
CSVEGGSKDEKLFF
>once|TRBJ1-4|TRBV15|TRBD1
TGTGCCACCAGGAGAACAGACAGGGGGCGAGAAAAACTGTTTTTT
CATRRTDRGREKLFF
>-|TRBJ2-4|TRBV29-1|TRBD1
TGCAGCGTGATGGGACAGCTAGCCAAAAACATTCAGTACTTC
CSVMGQLAKNIQYF
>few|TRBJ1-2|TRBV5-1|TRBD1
TGCGCCAGCAGCTTCTCGGACAGGGGCTATGGCTACACCTTC
CASSFSDRGYGYTF
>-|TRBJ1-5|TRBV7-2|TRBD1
TGTGCCAGCAGTACCGGGACAGGGATAGGCAATCAGCCCCAGCATTTT
CASSTGTGIGNQPQHF
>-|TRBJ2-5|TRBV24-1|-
TGTGCCACCAGTGACCACACCCAGGGAGAGACCCAGTACTTC
CATSDHTQGETQYF
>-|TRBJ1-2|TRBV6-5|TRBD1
TGTGCCAGCAGCAAACTTACAGGGGACTATGGCTACACCTTC
CASSKLTGDYGYTF
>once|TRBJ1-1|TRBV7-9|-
TGTGCCACCAGTATGAACACTGAAGCTTTCTTT
CATSMNTEAFF
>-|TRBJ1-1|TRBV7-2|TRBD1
TGTGCCAGCAGCCCCAGGACAGGGGGCACTGAAGCTTTCTTT
CASSPRTGGTEAFF
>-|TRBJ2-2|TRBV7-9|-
TGTGCCAGCAGGGGAGAAAAAACCGGGGAGCTGTTTTTT
CASRGEKTGELFF
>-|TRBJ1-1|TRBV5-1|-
TGCGCCAGCAGCTTACAGGGACCCATCTCCCGCATGAACACTGAAGCTTTCTTT
CASSLQGPISRMNTEAFF
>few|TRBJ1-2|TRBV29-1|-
TGCAGCGTGAGGCTTCAGACAGCCCTCTATGGCTACACCTTC
CSVRLQTALYGYTF
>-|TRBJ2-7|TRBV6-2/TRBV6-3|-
TGTGCCAGCAGTTACGGCGGGTCCTACGAGCAGTACTTC
CASSYGGSYEQYF
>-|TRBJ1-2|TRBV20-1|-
TGCAGTGCTCCGGCCGGGGGGGCTTACTATGGCTACACCTTC
CSAPAGGAYYGYTF
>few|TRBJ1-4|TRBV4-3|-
TGCGCCAGCAGCCAAGAACCTCACAGGGCAACTAATGAAAAACTGTTTTTT
CASSQEPHRATNEKLFF
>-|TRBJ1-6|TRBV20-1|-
TGCAGTGCTGCTGACCAGCCGCGACCGACGGCACCCCTCCACTTT
CSAADQPRPTAPLHF
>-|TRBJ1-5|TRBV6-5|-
TGTGCCAGCAGTACCAGTAATCAGCCCCAGCATTTT
CASSTSNQPQHF
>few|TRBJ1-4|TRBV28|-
TGTGCCAGCAGGTCTCTCGCCGGGACCGAAAAACTGTTTTTT
CASRSLAGTEKLFF
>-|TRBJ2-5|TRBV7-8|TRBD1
TGTGCCAGCAGCGTAAATACAGGGGGCGGTGAGACCCAGTACTTC
CASSVNTGGGETQYF
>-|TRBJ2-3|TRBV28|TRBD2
TGTGCCAGCAGTCCTAGCCCTGGGACTAGCGGGAGCACAGATACGCAGTATTTT
CASSPSPGTSGSTDTQYF
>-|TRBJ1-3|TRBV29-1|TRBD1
TGCAGCGTCCAGAGGACAGGATCTGGAAACACCATATATTTT
CSVQRTGSGNTIYF
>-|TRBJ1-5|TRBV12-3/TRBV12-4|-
TGTGCCAGCAGTTTTGGCAACGGCCAGCCCCAGCATTTT
CASSFGNGQPQHF
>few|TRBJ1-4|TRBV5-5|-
TGTGCCAGCAGCTTCGACATCCCAGAAGAAAAACTGTTTTTT
CASSFDIPEEKLFF
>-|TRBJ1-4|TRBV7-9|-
TGTGCCAGCAGCTTTTATACAGGTGAAAAACTGTTTTTT
CASSFYTGEKLFF
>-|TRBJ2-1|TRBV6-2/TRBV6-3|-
TGTGCCAGCAGTTTGATCCATGAGCAGTTCTTC
CASSLIHEQFF